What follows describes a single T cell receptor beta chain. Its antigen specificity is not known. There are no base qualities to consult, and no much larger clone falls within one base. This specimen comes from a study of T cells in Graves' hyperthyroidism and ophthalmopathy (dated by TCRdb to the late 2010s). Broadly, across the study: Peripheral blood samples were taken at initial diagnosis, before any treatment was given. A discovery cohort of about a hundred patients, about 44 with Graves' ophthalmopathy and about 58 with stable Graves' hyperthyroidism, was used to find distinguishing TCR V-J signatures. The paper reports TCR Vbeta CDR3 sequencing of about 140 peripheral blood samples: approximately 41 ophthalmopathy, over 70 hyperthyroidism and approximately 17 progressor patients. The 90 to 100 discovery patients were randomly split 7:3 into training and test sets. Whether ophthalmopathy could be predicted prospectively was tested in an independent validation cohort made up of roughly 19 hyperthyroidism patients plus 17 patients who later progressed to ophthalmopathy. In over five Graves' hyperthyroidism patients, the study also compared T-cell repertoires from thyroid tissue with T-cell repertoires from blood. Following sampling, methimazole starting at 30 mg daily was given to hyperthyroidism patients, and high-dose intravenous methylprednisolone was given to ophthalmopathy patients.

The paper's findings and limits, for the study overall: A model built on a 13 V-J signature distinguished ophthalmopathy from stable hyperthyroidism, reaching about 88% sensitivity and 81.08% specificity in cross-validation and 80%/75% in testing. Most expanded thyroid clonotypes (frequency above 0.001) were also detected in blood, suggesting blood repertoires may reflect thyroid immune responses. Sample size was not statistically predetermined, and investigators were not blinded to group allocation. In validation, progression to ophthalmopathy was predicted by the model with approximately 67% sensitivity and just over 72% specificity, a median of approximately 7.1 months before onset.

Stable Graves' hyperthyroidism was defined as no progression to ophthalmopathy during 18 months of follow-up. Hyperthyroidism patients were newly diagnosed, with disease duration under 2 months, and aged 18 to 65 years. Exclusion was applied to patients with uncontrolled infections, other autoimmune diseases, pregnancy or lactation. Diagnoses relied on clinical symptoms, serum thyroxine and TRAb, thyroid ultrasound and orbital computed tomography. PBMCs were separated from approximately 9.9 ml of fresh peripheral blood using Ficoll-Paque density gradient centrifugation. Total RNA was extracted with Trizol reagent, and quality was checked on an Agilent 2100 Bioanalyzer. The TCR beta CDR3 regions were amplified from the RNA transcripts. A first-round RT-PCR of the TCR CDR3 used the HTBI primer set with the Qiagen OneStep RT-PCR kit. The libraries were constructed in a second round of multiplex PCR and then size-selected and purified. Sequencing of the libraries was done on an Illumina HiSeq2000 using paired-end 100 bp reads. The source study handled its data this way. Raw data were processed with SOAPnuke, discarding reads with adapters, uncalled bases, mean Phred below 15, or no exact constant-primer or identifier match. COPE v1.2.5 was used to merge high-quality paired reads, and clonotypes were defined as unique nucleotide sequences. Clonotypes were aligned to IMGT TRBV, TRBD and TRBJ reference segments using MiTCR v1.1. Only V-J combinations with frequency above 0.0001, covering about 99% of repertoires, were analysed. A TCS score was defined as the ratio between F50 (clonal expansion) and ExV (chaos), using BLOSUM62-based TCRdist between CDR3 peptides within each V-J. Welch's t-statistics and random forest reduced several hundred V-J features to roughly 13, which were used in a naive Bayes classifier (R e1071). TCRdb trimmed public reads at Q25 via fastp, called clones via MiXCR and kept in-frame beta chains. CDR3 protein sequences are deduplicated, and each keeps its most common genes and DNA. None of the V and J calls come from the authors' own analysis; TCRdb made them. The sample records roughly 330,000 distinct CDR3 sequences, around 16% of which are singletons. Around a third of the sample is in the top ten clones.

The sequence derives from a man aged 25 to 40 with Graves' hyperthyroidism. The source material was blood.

The CDR3 here reads CASSISGQARQPQHF. The bases are TGTGCCAGTAGTATTTCTGGGCAGGCGCGTCAGCCCCAGCATTTT. This chain joins TRBV19 to TRBJ1-5; the D gene is not confidently resolved. V and J lose 3 bases and 6 bases, and a span of 15 bases separates them. Based on the germline V gene (reference sequence), the CDR1 and CDR2 sequences are LNHDA and SQIVND. The CDR3 starts with the cysteine, ends with the phenylalanine, and has 15 residues. Only CDR3 DNA remains: 45 bases, in frame from the first base.